This TCR beta chain was identified during a study of OX40 agonist ivuxolimab in advanced cancers. At the level of the study: Head and neck, renal cell, melanoma or hepatocellular carcinoma were the cancers that dose-escalation patients had. Mean age about 60 years, range about 23 to 85; around 80% male. Study results and caveats: Not determined was the antigen specificity of the expanded peripheral T cells. CD8+ T cells (on average) carried more expanded clones than CD4+ T cells.

Some clones are missing from TCRdb's copy, which holds only in-frame ones; the method was immunoSEQ multiplex PCR. The sample holds some 61,000 clones; under 90% are singletons and the top ten take around 5%. V dropped 1 base and J dropped 1 base, with 10 bases sitting between them. The CDR3 runs 14 residues. From germline, CDR1 is GTSNPN and CDR2 SVGIG (reference sequence). On this clone: The antigen is undetermined.

The genes are TRBV30 and TRBJ2-5; D is possibly TRBD1 (6 bases). The TCR was taken from an adult with an advanced solid tumor such as melanoma, head and neck, liver or kidney cancer. The sample was CD4+ or CD8+ T cells sorted from blood, taken in a trial of the OX40 agonist ivuxolimab. CDR3 protein: CAWSAGTPQETQYF. The CDR3 DNA sequence: TGTGCCTGGAGTGCCGGGACACCCCAAGAGACCCAGTACTTC.